Listed below are T cell receptor beta chains from one sample, sequenced in a study of T cell changes during pregnancy in multiple sclerosis. Using immunoSEQ multiplex PCR, the repertoire was profiled, and TCRdb retains in-frame clones only, with some absent. The sample shows roughly 64,000 clones, 90% of them seen only once. The source was peripheral blood, collected in the third trimester of pregnancy. The receptors shown here come from a female donor in good health, enrolled as a control in a pregnancy study. CDR3s include the opening cysteine and the closing phenylalanine or tryptophan. The D gene is left open where the match is weak. Only part of the rows carry a size: once, few, many, or a class if the clone is expanded.

abundance	d_gene	len	v_gene	j_gene	CDR3aa	CDR3nt
.	TRBD2	15	TRBV29-1	TRBJ2-2	CSVASGGPNTGELFF	TGCAGCGTTGCTAGCGGGGGACCGAACACCGGGGAGCTGTTTTTT
.	.	15	TRBV5-1	TRBJ1-3	CASSLELSSGNTIYF	TGCGCCAGCAGCCTGGAGTTGAGCTCTGGAAACACCATATATTTT
.	.	14	TRBV9	TRBJ1-2	CASSVGGSLYGYTF	TGTGCCAGCAGCGTAGGCGGCTCTCTCTATGGCTACACCTTC
.	TRBD1	14	TRBV7-2	TRBJ1-2	CASSGDRGQVGYTF	TGTGCCAGCAGCGGGGACAGGGGGCAGGTCGGCTACACCTTC
.	.	15	TRBV30	TRBJ1-1	CAWRLEKGWNTEAFF	TGTGCCTGGAGGCTCGAAAAGGGGTGGAACACTGAAGCTTTCTTT
once	.	10	TRBV6-9	TRBJ2-7	CASSPHEQYF	TGTGCCAGCAGTCCCCACGAGCAGTACTTC
.	TRBD1	15	TRBV6-1	TRBJ1-1	CASSDETGGRTEAFF	TGTGCCAGCAGTGACGAGACAGGGGGCCGGACTGAAGCTTTCTTT
.	TRBD1	13	TRBV27	TRBJ1-1	CASSLTTGGRAFF	TGTGCCAGCAGTTTAACGACAGGGGGAAGAGCTTTCTTT
.	.	13	TRBV7-7	TRBJ2-5	CASSLQGRETQYF	TGTGCTAGCAGCCTTCAGGGTCGGGAGACCCAGTACTTC
.	.	13	TRBV6-1	TRBJ1-2	CASSEPGGYGYTF	TGTGCCAGCAGTGAGCCGGGTGGCTATGGCTACACCTTC
once	.	14	TRBV6-5	TRBJ1-5	CASRTGGGRQPQHF	TGTGCCAGCAGGACGGGAGGGGGGCGTCAGCCCCAGCATTTT
.	TRBD1	16	TRBV19	TRBJ2-5	CASSIGRDRGRETQYF	TGTGCCAGTAGTATTGGACGGGACAGGGGCCGAGAGACCCAGTACTTC
.	.	13	TRBV29-1	TRBJ1-1	CSVGEEVSTEAFF	TGCAGCGTAGGGGAGGAGGTTAGCACTGAAGCTTTCTTT
once	.	14	TRBV12-5	TRBJ2-7	CASGDDSDSYEQYF	TGTGCTAGTGGTGATGACTCGGACAGCTACGAGCAGTACTTC
.	TRBD1	15	TRBV5-6	TRBJ2-7	CASSLLGTGSYEQYF	TGTGCCAGCAGCTTGTTAGGGACAGGGAGCTACGAGCAGTACTTC
.	.	16	TRBV6-1	TRBJ2-1	CASSEDPGVGASEQFF	TGTGCCAGCAGTGAAGACCCCGGGGTGGGGGCGAGTGAGCAGTTCTTC
.	TRBD1	15	TRBV28	TRBJ1-1	CASSEPGQGITEAFF	TGTGCCAGCAGTGAACCGGGACAGGGTATCACTGAAGCTTTCTTT
.	TRBD2	16	TRBV5-1	TRBJ2-1	CASSDRGLAGGYEQFF	TGCGCCAGCAGCGACAGGGGACTAGCGGGAGGTTATGAGCAGTTCTTC
.	.	17	TRBV5-4	TRBJ2-2	CASSSSGTPPGTGELFF	TGTGCCAGCAGCTCCTCCGGGACTCCCCCGGGGACCGGGGAGCTGTTTTTT
.	.	15	TRBV5-4	TRBJ2-7	CASSSHPGLSDEQYF	TGTGCCAGCAGCTCACATCCGGGACTTTCTGACGAGCAGTACTTC
.	TRBD2	14	TRBV27	TRBJ2-1	CASRPGGSYNEQFF	TGTGCCAGCCGACCGGGCGGGAGTTACAATGAGCAGTTCTTC
.	TRBD1	15	TRBV4-1	TRBJ2-1	CASSQVGQGNNEQFF	TGCGCCAGCAGCCAAGTGGGACAGGGCAACAATGAGCAGTTCTTC
few	TRBD1	15	TRBV7-2	TRBJ1-3	CASDPRTGGGNTIYF	TGTGCCAGCGACCCCAGGACAGGGGGCGGAAACACCATATATTTT
.	TRBD1	16	TRBV5-4	TRBJ2-7	CASSQGGGQGFHEQYF	TGTGCCAGCAGCCAGGGTGGGGGACAGGGGTTCCACGAGCAGTACTTC
.	TRBD2	15	TRBV6-5	TRBJ2-3	CASSPAAGGTDTQYF	TGTGCCAGCAGTCCCGCAGCGGGGGGCACAGATACGCAGTATTTT
.	.	13	TRBV27	TRBJ2-7	CASSRGPNYEQYF	TGTGCCAGCAGTCGCGGCCCCAACTACGAGCAGTACTTC
once	TRBD1	15	TRBV5-8	TRBJ1-2	CASSLTGGVNYGYTF	TGTGCCAGCAGCCTTACAGGGGGCGTTAACTATGGCTACACCTTC
.	TRBD2	12	TRBV2	TRBJ2-7	CASSPTSGEQYF	TGTGCCAGCAGTCCGACTAGCGGCGAGCAGTACTTC
.	.	13	TRBV14	TRBJ1-2	CASSHDLLYGYTF	TGTGCCAGCAGCCATGATTTACTCTATGGCTACACCTTC